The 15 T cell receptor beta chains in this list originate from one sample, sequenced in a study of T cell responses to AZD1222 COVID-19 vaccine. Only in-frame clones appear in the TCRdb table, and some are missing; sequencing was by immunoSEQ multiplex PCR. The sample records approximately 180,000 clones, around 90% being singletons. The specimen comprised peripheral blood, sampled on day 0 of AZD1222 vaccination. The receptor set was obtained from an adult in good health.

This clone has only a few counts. Here the CDR3 reads CASSQDRAQETQYF. Here the CDR3 DNA reads TGCGCCAGCAGCCAAGACAGGGCGCAAGAGACCCAGTACTTC. This chain links TRBV5-1 with TRBJ2-5, with 7 bases matching TRBD1. The germline V gene has CDR1 SGHRS and CDR2 YFSETQ. The CDR3 is 14 amino acids. Trimming cost V 4 bases and J 2 bases; bases outside gene matches: 5.

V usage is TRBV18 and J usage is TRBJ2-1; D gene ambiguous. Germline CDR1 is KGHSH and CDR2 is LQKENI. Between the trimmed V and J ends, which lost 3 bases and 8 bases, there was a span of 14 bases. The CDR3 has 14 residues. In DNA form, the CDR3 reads TGTGCCAGCTCACCTGCTCGGGTGGACGATGAGCAGTTCTTC. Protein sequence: CASSPARVDDEQFF.

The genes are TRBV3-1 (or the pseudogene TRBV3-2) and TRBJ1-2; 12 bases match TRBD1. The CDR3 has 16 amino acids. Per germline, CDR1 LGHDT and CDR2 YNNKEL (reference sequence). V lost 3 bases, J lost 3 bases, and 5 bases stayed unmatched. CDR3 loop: CASSQGTGGWDYGYTF. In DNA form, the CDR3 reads TGTGCCAGCAGCCAGGGGACAGGGGGCTGGGACTATGGCTACACCTTC.

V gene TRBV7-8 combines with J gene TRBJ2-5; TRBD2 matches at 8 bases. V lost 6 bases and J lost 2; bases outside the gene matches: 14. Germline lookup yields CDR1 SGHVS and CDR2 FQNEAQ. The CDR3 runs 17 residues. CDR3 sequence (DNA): TGTGCCAGCAGTCGGGCTTCGATACTAGCGGTACAAGAGACCCAGTACTTC. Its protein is CASSRASILAVQETQYF.

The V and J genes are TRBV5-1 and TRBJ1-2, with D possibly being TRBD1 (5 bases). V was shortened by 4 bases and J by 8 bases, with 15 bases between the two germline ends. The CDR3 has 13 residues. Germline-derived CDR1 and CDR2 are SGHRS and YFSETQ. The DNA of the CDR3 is TGCGCCAGCAGCCAGGGACCGGACGGGGGCTACACCTTC. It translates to CASSQGPDGGYTF.

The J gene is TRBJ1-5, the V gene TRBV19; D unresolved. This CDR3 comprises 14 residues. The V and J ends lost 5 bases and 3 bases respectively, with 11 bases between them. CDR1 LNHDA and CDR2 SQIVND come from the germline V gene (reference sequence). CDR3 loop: CASSVSPSNQPQHF. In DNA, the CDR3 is TGTGCCAGTAGTGTCTCGCCGTCCAATCAGCCCCAGCATTTT.

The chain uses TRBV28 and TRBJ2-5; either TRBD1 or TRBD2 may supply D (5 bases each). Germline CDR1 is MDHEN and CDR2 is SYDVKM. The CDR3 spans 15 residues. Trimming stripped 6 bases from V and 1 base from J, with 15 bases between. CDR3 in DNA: TGTGCCAGCAGGAAATACACAGGAGGCCAAGAGACCCAGTACTTC. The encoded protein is CASRKYTGGQETQYF.

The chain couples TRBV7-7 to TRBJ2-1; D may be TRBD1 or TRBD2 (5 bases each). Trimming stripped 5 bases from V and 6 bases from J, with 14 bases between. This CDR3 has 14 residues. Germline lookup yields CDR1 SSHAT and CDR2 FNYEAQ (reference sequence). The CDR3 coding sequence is TGTGCCAGCAGCCCCCTCTCGGGGCCCAATGAGCAGTTCTTC. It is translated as CASSPLSGPNEQFF.

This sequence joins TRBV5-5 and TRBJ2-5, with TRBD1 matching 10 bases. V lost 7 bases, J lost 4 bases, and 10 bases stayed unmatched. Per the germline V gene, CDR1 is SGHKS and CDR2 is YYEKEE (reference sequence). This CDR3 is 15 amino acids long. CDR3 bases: TGTGCCAGCGGAACGGGACAGGGGTTTGGAGAGACCCAGTACTTC. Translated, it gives CASGTGQGFGETQYF.

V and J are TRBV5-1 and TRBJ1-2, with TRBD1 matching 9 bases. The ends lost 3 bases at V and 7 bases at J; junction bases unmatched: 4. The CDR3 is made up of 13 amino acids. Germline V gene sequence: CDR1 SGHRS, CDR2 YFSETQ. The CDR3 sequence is CASSSGTGLGYTF. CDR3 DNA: TGCGCCAGCAGCTCCGGGACAGGGCTTGGCTACACCTTC.

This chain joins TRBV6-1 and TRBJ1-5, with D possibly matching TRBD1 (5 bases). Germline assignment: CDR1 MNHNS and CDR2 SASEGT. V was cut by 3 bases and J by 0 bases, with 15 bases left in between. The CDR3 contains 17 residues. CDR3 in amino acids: CASSERRGGTSNQPQHF. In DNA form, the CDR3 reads TGTGCCAGCAGTGAGCGTCGCGGGGGAACTAGCAATCAGCCCCAGCATTTT.

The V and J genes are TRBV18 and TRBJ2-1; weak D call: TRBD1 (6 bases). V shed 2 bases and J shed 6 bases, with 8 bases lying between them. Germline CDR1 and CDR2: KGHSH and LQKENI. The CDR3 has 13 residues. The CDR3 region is CASSPKDSNEQFF. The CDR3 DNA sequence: TGTGCCAGCTCACCAAAGGACAGCAATGAGCAGTTCTTC. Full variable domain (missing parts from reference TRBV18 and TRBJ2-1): NAGVMQNPRHLVRRRGQEARLRCSPMKGHSHVYWYRQLPEEGLKFMVYLQKENIIDESGMPKERFSAEFPKEGPSILRIQQVVRGDSAAYFCASSPKDSNEQFFGPGTRLTVL.

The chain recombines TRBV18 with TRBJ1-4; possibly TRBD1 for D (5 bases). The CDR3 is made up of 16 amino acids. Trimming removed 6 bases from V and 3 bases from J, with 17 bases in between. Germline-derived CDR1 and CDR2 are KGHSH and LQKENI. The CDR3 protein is CASSFVGRPSNEKLFF. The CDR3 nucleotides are TGTGCCAGCTCTTTTGTGGGGCGCCCCTCTAATGAAAAACTGTTTTTT.

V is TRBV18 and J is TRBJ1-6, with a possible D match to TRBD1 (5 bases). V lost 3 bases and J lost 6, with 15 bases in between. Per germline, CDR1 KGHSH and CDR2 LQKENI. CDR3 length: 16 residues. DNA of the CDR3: TGTGCCAGCTCACCTTACTCGGGGGTAGTTAATTCACCCCTCCACTTT. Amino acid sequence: CASSPYSGVVNSPLHF.

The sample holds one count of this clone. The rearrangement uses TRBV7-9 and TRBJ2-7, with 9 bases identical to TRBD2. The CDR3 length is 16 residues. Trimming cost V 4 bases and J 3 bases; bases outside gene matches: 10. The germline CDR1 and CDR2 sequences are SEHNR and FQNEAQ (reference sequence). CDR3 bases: TGTGCCAGCAGCTCGTCCCAGGGACTAGCCATCTACGAGCAGTACTTC. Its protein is CASSSSQGLAIYEQYF.